These 25 T cell receptor beta chains were sequenced from one sample in a study of blood T cells in healthy people across ages. Then a second PCR, running roughly 7 to 11 cycles, was carried out with a sample-barcoded 5' primer and a J-beta primer mix. One entry per CDR3 protein results from TCRdb running MiXCR on the 5' RACE reads. The sample carries 1 million to 1.2 million distinct CDR3 sequences, roughly two fifths recorded once. The sequenced sample was blood. Every receptor here comes from a man aged 18 to 35 in good health.

V is TRBV4-1 and J is TRBJ1-4; D is uncertain. Trimming took off 3 bases at V and 7 bases at J, with 3 bases between the two ends. This CDR3 is built from 11 residues. Germline V gives CDR1 MGHRA, CDR2 YSYEKL. The CDR3 region is CASSQSEKLFF. The DNA of the CDR3 is TGCGCCAGCAGCCAGTCTGAAAAACTGTTTTTT.

This clonotype occurred a few times. DNA for the CDR3: TGTGCCAGCAGTCTAAGGAGGGTGAGTGAGCAGTACTTC. It yields the protein CASSLRRVSEQYF. The rearrangement uses TRBV5-6 and TRBJ2-5, with TRBD2 as a possible D gene (6 bases). CDR3 size: 13 residues. Trimming removed 5 bases from V and 11 bases from J, with 19 bases in between. Germline-derived CDR1 and CDR2 are SGHDT and YYEEEE.

The gene calls are TRBV5-1 and TRBJ1-1, with a tentative D call TRBD1 (5 bases). V was shortened by 3 bases and J by 7 bases, with 16 bases between the two germline ends. The CDR3 spans 14 residues. Germline CDR1 is SGHRS and CDR2 is YFSETQ. The CDR3 here is CASSSNSRGGEAFF. The CDR3 coding sequence is TGCGCCAGCAGCTCTAACTCACGGGGGGGTGAAGCTTTCTTT.

The CDR3 region is CASSPPGPAFF. CDR3 DNA sequence: TGTGCCAGCAGCCCGCCGGGACCAGCTTTCTTT. This sequence joins TRBV6-2 or TRBV6-3 and TRBJ1-1, with a weak D call TRBD1 (5 bases). Trimming removed 6 bases from V and 10 bases from J, with 12 bases in between. There are 11 residues in the CDR3. Germline CDR1 is MNHEY and CDR2 is SVGEGT.

The rearrangement joins TRBV29-1 to TRBJ2-4, with 7 bases fitting TRBD2. The germline V gene has CDR1 SQVTM and CDR2 ANQGSEA. This CDR3 contains 12 residues. V lost 6 bases and J lost 8; bases outside the gene matches: 7. CDR3 DNA sequence: TGCAGCGTGACGGGGGGAGTGGACATTCAGTACTTC. This translates into CSVTGGVDIQYF.

V usage is TRBV4-3 and J usage is TRBJ2-1; 7 bases agree with TRBD2. CDR1 is LGHNA and CDR2 is YSLEER in the germline V gene. There are 14 residues in the CDR3. Trimming at V came to 0 bases and at J to 7 bases, leaving 3 bases not matched to a gene. CDR3 protein: CASSQDLADNEQFF. CDR3 DNA: TGCGCCAGCAGCCAAGACCTAGCGGATAATGAGCAGTTCTTC.

The chain combines TRBV11-2 with TRBJ2-3; D may be TRBD1 (6 bases). The CDR3 has 15 residues. V gave up 5 bases and J gave up 10 bases, with 22 bases separating them. Germline lookup yields CDR1 SGHAT and CDR2 FQNNGV. As DNA, the CDR3 is TGTGCCAGCAGCCCACCGGACAGCCTTTCGGATGCGCAGTATTTT. Its protein product is CASSPPDSLSDAQYF.

The V call is TRBV6-5, the J call TRBJ2-2; the D gene is possibly TRBD1 (7 bases). The germline gives CDR1 MNHEY, CDR2 SVGAGI. The CDR3 spans 15 residues. V lost 0 bases to trimming and J lost 4 bases, with 9 bases between them. The CDR3 protein is CASSYSQGGTGELFF. The CDR3 nucleotides read TGTGCCAGCAGTTACTCGCAGGGGGGCACCGGGGAGCTGTTTTTT.

Only a few counts were recorded for this clonotype. V gene TRBV5-6 combines with J gene TRBJ2-3; 8 bases match TRBD1. The trim removed 3 bases at V and 4 bases at J, leaving 7 bases unmatched. This CDR3 has 15 residues. Germline loops: CDR1 SGHDT, CDR2 YYEEEE. CDR3 amino acids: CASSSRDRRADTQYF. The CDR3 nucleotides are TGTGCCAGCAGCTCCCGGGACAGGAGGGCAGATACGCAGTATTTT.

The genes are TRBV6-2 or TRBV6-3 and TRBJ2-1; either TRBD1 or TRBD2 may fit D (6 bases each). The germline gives CDR1 MNHEY, CDR2 SVGEGT. V dropped 2 bases and J dropped 7 bases, with 15 bases sitting between them. The CDR3 contains 15 residues. CDR3 DNA: TGTGCCAGCAGTTACCGGAGGGACAACGGGAATGAGCAGTTCTTC. This codes for CASSYRRDNGNEQFF.

The genes are TRBV6-5 and TRBJ1-2, with D uncertain. The CDR3 has 13 amino acids. The germline V and J ends were trimmed by 5 bases and 7 bases, with 14 bases remaining between them. CDR1 and CDR2 (germline): MNHEY, SVGAGI. CDR3 sequence: CASSVLKEGGYTF. The CDR3 nucleotides are TGTGCCAGCAGTGTCTTAAAAGAGGGTGGCTACACCTTC.

The chain has TRBV9 and TRBJ1-2; possible D gene TRBD1, 5 bases. This CDR3 has 16 residues. Trimming removed 0 bases from V and 0 bases from J, with 12 bases in between. Looked up from germline, CDR1 is SGDLS and CDR2 is YYNGEE. The DNA of the CDR3 is TGTGCCAGCAGCGTAGACCCGGGGCCCACTAACTATGGCTACACCTTC. Amino acid sequence: CASSVDPGPTNYGYTF.

A few counts support this clonotype. The chain combines TRBV7-2 with TRBJ1-5; a weak D match, TRBD1 (6 bases). Per the germline V gene, CDR1 is SGHTA and CDR2 is FQGNSA. This CDR3 is built from 16 residues. Trimming cost V 5 bases and J 1 base, with 15 bases left between them. This chain's CDR3 is CASSLVGTGSNQPQHF. CDR3 DNA sequence: TGTGCCAGCAGCCTCGTAGGCACAGGGAGCAATCAGCCCCAGCATTTT.

V and J are TRBV27 and TRBJ2-1; 7 positions agree with TRBD1. Germline trimming cut 1 base from V and 8 bases from J; bases unmatched to any gene: 11. CDR1 is MNHEY and CDR2 is SMNVEV in the germline V gene (reference sequence). The CDR3 consists of 16 residues. The CDR3 here is CASSLLAPGQLDEQFF. In nucleotides, the CDR3 is TGTGCCAGCAGTTTATTGGCCCCGGGACAGTTGGATGAGCAGTTCTTC.

This clonotype showed up just a few times. CDR3 sequence: CASSQDRTLETQYF. The CDR3 DNA is TGTGCCAGCAGCCAAGATCGAACCTTGGAGACCCAGTACTTC. The rearrangement uses TRBV3-1 and TRBJ2-5, with D unclear. In germline, CDR1 is LGHDT, CDR2 YNNKEL (reference sequence). The CDR3 extends over 14 amino acids. The V and J ends lost 0 bases and 5 bases respectively, with 10 bases between them.

This chain links TRBV6-2 or TRBV6-3 with TRBJ2-1, with 7 bases lining up with TRBD1. Unmatched junction bases numbered 13, after V lost 5 bases and J lost 9 bases. CDR1 is MNHEY and CDR2 is SVGEGT in the germline V gene. This CDR3 is built from 15 residues. CDR3 sequence reads: CASSRTGAGLIEQFF. Written as DNA, the CDR3 is TGTGCCAGCAGTCGCACAGGGGCCGGGTTGATTGAGCAGTTCTTC.

Written as DNA, the CDR3 is TGTGCCAGCAGTGAAGTCCGGGGGTTGTACGAGCCCCAGCATTTT. It encodes CASSEVRGLYEPQHF. The chain links TRBV25-1 to TRBJ1-5, with D maybe TRBD1 (5 bases). V dropped 2 bases and J dropped 8 bases, with 16 bases sitting between them. The CDR3 is 15 residues long. Germline V CDR1 and CDR2: MGHDK, SYGVNS.

This chain links TRBV20-1 with TRBJ1-1, with unresolved D. Germline-derived CDR1 and CDR2 are DFQATT and SNEGSKA (reference sequence). Trimming pared 2 bases from V and 1 base from J, leaving 8 bases between. The CDR3 loop spans 13 amino acids. The CDR3 bases are TGCAGTGCTAGATCTGCGCAGAACACTGAAGCTTTCTTT. Its protein is CSARSAQNTEAFF.

The chain carries TRBV12-3 or TRBV12-4 and TRBJ2-3; tentative D call: TRBD2 (5 bases). The V and J ends lost 10 bases and 6 bases respectively, with 20 bases between them. The CDR3 covers 14 residues. CDR3 amino acids: CAISLAFARDTQYF. CDR3 bases: TGTGCCATTTCCCTAGCCTTCGCTAGGGATACGCAGTATTTT.

V usage is TRBV25-1 and J usage is TRBJ1-5, with a possible D match to TRBD1 (5 bases). Per the germline V gene, CDR1 is MGHDK and CDR2 is SYGVNS. Trimming removed 2 bases at V and 3 bases at J, with 8 bases between. The CDR3 length is 14 residues. The CDR3 spells CASSEPGYNQPQHF. The DNA for the CDR3 is TGTGCCAGCAGTGAACCAGGGTACAATCAGCCCCAGCATTTT.

The rearrangement uses TRBV7-3 and TRBJ2-1; 7 bases are shared with TRBD2. This CDR3 has 16 amino acids. Germline trimming cut 5 bases from V and 4 bases from J; bases unmatched to any gene: 11. The germline V gene encodes CDR1 SGHTA and CDR2 FQGTGA. CDR3: CASSHRPSGAYNEQFF. CDR3 sequence (DNA): TGTGCCAGCAGCCATAGGCCCAGCGGGGCGTACAATGAGCAGTTCTTC.

This clonotype has a handful of counts. The chain recombines TRBV5-1 with TRBJ2-1, with 7 bases aligning to TRBD2. CDR3 size: 15 residues. After removal of 4 bases from V and 5 bases from J, the junction contained 9 bases not matched to a gene. Per germline, CDR1 SGHRS and CDR2 YFSETQ. The CDR3 DNA reads as TGCGCCAGCAGCGCGGGCGGGAGACTCAACAATGAGCAGTTCTTC. It codes for CASSAGGRLNNEQFF.

The chain employs TRBV15 and TRBJ2-3, with 13 positions matching TRBD2. This CDR3 comprises 18 residues. V gave up 1 base and J gave up 2 bases; unmatched junction bases: 6. CDR1 LNHNV and CDR2 YYDKDF come from the germline V gene (reference sequence). The CDR3 spells CATSRATGLAGFTDTQYF. CDR3 DNA: TGTGCCACCAGCAGAGCAACGGGACTAGCGGGATTCACAGATACGCAGTATTTT.

As to this clonotype: The junction departs from the called germline gene at one end, perhaps through a read error. The chain joins TRBV4-2 to TRBJ2-3; TRBD2 agrees at 7 bases. The CDR3 is 17 amino acids. Germline V lookup: CDR1 LGHNA, CDR2 YNFKEQ. In DNA, the CDR3 is TGTGCCAGCAGCCAAGATGGGCTAGCGGAGACCACAGATACGCGGTATTTT. Its protein product is CASSQDGLAETTDTRYF.

The chain uses TRBV20-1 and TRBJ1-5; D may be TRBD1 (6 bases). The V end was cut by 3 bases, the J end by 0 bases, with 18 bases between. Germline V gives CDR1 DFQATT, CDR2 SNEGSKA (reference sequence). The CDR3 has 17 amino acids. Here the CDR3 DNA reads TGCAGTGCTAGTTTCTCTCGGGGGGCTCGTAGCAATCAGCCCCAGCATTTT. Amino acids: CSASFSRGARSNQPQHF.